This T cell receptor beta chain stems from a study of cytomegalovirus exposure and HLA in healthy donors. PCR amplification relied on 60 Vbeta primers (plus 13 Jbeta primers). Some clones are missing from TCRdb's copy, which holds only in-frame ones; the method was immunoSEQ multiplex PCR. The sample shows 110,000 or so clones, 74% of them seen only once. The CMV serostatus of this donor was not recorded. This clone was counted only a few times. The CDR3 spans 11 residues. The V end was cut by 6 bases, the J end by 5 bases, with 10 bases between. CDR1 and CDR2 (germline): DFQATT, SNEGSKA (reference sequence).

The specimen was PBMCs. The chain carries TRBV20-1 and TRBJ2-5, with D tentatively TRBD2 (5 bases). This clonotype was obtained from a human donor in good health. The CDR3 sequence: CSAPGMETQYF. CDR3 nucleotides: TGCAGTGCCCCCGGGATGGAGACCCAGTACTTC.